This T cell receptor beta chain was obtained from a study of long-term antiretroviral therapy in people with HIV. Study-level findings and limits: Relative to transplant donor controls, diversity remained lower despite increasing after ART. For ART adherence, viral resistance and therapy changes, no data were available.

For this clone: Antigen: not known.

Investigators performed immunoSEQ version v3.0 at survey level. Using immunoSEQ multiplex PCR, the repertoire was profiled, and TCRdb retains in-frame clones only, with some absent. The repertoire includes some 21,000 clones, 88% of them detected once, and around 3.2% sits in the top ten. This CDR3 has 15 residues. Germline V gene sequence: CDR1 LGHNA, CDR2 YSLEER. The V end was cut by 0 bases, the J end by 7 bases, with 10 bases between. The specimen comprised unsorted PBMCs, sampled 2.3 years after starting antiretroviral therapy. The V and J genes are TRBV4-3 and TRBJ1-6; D remains unclear. This receptor was taken from a man in his sixties with HIV. DNA for the CDR3: TGCGCCAGCAGCCAAGATGGATCGGGGAATTCACCCCTCCACTTT. Translated, it gives CASSQDGSGNSPLHF.